This TCR beta chain appears in the sequencing data of a study of cytomegalovirus exposure and HLA in healthy donors. Study results and limitations: Analysis was carried out at a later point, and it linked a missense DCLRE1C variant to TCR beta V- and J-gene trimming.

V dropped 1 base and J dropped 7; count of bases not matched to a gene: 4. The CDR3 sequence is 15 residues long. CDR1 SGHTA and CDR2 FQGTGA come from the germline V gene. As for this clone: Its antigen is as yet unknown.

In the PCR, 60 Vbeta and 13 Jbeta primers were used. Profiling relied on immunoSEQ multiplex PCR, and the TCRdb table lists in-frame clones only, not all of them. The sample has some 110,000 clones; 80% are singletons. The sequence came from a man aged 30-40 years in good health and CMV-seropositive. Sequencing was performed on PBMCs. This sequence joins TRBV7-3 and TRBJ2-6, with 7 bases matching TRBD1. Written as DNA, the CDR3 is TGTGCCAGCAGCTTAATGTCAGGGGGTGCCAACGTCCTGACTTTC. It translates to CASSLMSGGANVLTF.